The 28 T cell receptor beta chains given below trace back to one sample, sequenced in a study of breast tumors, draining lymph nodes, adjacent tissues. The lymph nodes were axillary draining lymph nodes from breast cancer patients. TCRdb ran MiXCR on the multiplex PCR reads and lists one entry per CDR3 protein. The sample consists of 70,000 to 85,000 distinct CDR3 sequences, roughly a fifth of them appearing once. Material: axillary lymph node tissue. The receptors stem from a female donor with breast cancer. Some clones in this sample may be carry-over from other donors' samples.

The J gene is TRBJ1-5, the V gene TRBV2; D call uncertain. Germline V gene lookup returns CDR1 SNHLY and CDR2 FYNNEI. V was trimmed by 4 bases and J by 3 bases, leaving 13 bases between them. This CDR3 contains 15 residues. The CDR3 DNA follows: TGTGCCAGCAGTGGTGAGGGCCCCTCCAATCAGCCCCAGCATTTT. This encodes CASSGEGPSNQPQHF.

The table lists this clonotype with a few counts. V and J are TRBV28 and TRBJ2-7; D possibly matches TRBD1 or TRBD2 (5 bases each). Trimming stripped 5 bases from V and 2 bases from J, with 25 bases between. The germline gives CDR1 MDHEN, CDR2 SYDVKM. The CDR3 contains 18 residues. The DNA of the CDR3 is TGTGCCAGCAGTCCTTCGAAACTCCTCCGGGACGGCGCCTACGAGCAGTACTTC. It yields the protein CASSPSKLLRDGAYEQYF.

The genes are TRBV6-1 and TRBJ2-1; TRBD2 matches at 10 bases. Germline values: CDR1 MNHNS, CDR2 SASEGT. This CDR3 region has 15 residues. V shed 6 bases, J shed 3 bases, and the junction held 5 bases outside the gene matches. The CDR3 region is CASRNGLADYNEQFF. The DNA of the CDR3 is TGTGCCAGCAGAAACGGACTAGCGGACTACAATGAGCAGTTCTTC.

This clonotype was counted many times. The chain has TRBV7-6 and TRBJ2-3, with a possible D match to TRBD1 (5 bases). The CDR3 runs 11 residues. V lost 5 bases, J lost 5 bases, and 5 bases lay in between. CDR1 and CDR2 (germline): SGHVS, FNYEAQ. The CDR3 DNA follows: TGTGCCAGCAGCAGGGGAGATACGCAGTATTTT. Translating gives CASSRGDTQYF.

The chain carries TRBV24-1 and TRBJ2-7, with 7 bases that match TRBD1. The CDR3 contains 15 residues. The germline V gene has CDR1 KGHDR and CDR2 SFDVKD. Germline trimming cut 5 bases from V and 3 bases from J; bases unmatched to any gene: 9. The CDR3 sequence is CATSADRVDRYEQYF. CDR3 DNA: TGTGCCACCAGTGCTGACAGGGTTGATCGCTACGAGCAGTACTTC.

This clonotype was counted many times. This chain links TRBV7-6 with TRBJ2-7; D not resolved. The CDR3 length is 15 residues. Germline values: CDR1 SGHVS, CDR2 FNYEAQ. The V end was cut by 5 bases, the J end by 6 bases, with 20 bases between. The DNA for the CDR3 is TGTGCCAGCAGCGATCCCTTAAAAAATACCGGCGAGCAGTACTTC. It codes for CASSDPLKNTGEQYF.

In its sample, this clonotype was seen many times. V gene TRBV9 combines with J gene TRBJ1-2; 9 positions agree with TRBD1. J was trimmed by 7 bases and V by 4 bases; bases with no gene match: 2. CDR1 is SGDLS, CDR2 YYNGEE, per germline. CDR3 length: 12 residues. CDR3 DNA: TGTGCCAGCAGCAAGGACAGGGGTGGCTACACCTTC. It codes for CASSKDRGGYTF. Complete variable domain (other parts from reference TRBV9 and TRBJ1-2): DSGVTQTPKHLITATGQRVTLRCSPRSGDLSVYWYQQSLDQGLQFLIQYYNGEERAKGNILERFSAQQFPDLHSELNLSSLELGDSALYFCASSKDRGGYTFGSGTRLTVV.

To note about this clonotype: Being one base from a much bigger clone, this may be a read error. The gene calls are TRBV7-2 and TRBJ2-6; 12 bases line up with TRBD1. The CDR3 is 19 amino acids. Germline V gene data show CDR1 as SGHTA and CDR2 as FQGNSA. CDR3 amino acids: CASSAGTGGDISGASVLTF. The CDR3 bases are TGTGCCAGCAGCGCCGGGACAGGGGGCGACATCTCTGGGGCCAGCGTCCTGACTTTC. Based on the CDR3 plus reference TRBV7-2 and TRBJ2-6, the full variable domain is GAGVSQSPSNKVTEKGKDVELRCDPISGHTALYWYRQSLGQGLEFLIYFQGNSAPDKSGLPSDRFSAERTGGSVSTLTIQRTQQEDSAVYLCASSAGTGGDISGASVLTFGAGSRLTVL.

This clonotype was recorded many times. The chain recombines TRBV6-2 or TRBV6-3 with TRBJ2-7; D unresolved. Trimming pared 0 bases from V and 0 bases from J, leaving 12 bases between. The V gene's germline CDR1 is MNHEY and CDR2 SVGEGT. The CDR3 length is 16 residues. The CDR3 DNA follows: TGTGCCAGCAGTTACTCGATGGGGTCCAGCTCCTACGAGCAGTACTTC. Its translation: CASSYSMGSSSYEQYF.

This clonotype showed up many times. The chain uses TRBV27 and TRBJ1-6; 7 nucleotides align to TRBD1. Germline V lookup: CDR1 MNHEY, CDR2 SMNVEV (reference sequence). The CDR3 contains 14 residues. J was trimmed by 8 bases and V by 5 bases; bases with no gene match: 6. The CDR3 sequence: CASSPTGTDSPLHF. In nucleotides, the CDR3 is TGTGCCAGCAGTCCGACAGGGACGGATTCACCCCTCCACTTT.

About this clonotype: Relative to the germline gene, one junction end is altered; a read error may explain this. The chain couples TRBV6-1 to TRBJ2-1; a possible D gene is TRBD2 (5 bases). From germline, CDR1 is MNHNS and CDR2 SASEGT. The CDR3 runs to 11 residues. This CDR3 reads CASGSSSKQIF. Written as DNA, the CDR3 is TGTGCCAGCGGCTCTAGCTCTAAGCAGATCTTC.

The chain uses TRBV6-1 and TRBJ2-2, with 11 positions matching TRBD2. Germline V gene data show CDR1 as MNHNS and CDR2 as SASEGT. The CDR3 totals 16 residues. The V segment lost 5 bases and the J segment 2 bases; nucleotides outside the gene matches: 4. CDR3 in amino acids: CASSRGLAENTGELFF. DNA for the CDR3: TGTGCCAGCAGTAGGGGACTAGCGGAAAACACCGGGGAGCTGTTTTTT.

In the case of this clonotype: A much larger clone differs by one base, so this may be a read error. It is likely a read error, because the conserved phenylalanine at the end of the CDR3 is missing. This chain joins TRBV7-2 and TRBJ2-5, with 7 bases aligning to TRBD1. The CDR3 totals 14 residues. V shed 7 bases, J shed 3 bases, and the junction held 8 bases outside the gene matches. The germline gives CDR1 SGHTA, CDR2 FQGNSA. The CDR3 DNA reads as TGTGCCAGCACCCCACAAGGACAGGAAGAGACCCAGTACCTC. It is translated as CASTPQGQEETQYL.

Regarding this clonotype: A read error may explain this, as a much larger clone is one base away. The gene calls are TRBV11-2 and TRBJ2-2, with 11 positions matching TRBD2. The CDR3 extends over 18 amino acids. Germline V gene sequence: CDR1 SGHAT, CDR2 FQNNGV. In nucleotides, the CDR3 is TGTGCCAGCAGCTTAACTAGCGGGAGCCGAAGGAACACCGGGGAGCTGCTTTTT. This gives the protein CASSLTSGSRRNTGELLF.

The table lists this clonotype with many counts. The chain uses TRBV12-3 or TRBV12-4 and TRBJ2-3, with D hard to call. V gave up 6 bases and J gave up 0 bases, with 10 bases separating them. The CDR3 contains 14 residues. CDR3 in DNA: TGTGCCAGCAGCCGGGCATCTAGCACAGATACGCAGTATTTT. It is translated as CASSRASSTDTQYF.

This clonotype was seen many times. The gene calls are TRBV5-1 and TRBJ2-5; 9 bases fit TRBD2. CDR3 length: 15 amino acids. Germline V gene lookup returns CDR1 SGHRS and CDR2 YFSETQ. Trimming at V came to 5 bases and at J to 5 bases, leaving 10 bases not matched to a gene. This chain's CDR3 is CASRAGTSREETQYF. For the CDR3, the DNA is TGCGCCAGCAGAGCCGGGACTAGCAGGGAGGAGACCCAGTACTTC.

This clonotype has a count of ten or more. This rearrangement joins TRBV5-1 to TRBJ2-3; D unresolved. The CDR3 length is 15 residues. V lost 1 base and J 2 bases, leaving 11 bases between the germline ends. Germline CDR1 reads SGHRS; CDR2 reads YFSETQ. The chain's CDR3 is CASSLSAPYTDTQYF. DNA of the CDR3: TGCGCCAGCAGCTTGTCGGCCCCTTACACAGATACGCAGTATTTT.

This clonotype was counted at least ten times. The CDR3 loop reads CASSTDYGYTF. The CDR3 nucleotides read TGTGCCAGCAGTACAGACTATGGCTACACCTTC. The chain links TRBV6-2 or TRBV6-3 to TRBJ1-2; no clear D. The CDR3 runs 11 residues. Per germline, CDR1 MNHEY and CDR2 SVGEGT. Trimming removed 5 bases from V and 3 bases from J, with 4 bases in between.

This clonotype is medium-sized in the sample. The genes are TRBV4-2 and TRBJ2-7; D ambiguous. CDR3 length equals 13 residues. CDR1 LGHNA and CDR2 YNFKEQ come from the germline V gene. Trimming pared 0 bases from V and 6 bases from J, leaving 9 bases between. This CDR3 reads CASSQDRVVEQYF. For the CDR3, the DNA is TGTGCCAGCAGCCAAGATAGGGTAGTCGAGCAGTACTTC.

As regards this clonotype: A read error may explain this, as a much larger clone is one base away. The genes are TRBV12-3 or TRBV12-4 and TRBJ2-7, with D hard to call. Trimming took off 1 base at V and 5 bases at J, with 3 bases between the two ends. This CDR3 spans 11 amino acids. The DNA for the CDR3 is TGTGCCAGCAGTTTAGGGAACGAGCAGTACTTC. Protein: CASSLGNEQYF.

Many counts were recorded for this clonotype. The CDR3 is CASNIAGGPTDTQYF. CDR3 nucleotide sequence: TGCGCCAGCAACATAGCGGGAGGGCCAACAGATACGCAGTATTTT. The rearrangement joins TRBV5-1 to TRBJ2-3, with 11 bases lining up with TRBD2. This CDR3 contains 15 residues. The V and J ends lost 6 bases and 3 bases, in that order; junction bases with no gene match: 6. Germline V CDR1 and CDR2: SGHRS, YFSETQ.

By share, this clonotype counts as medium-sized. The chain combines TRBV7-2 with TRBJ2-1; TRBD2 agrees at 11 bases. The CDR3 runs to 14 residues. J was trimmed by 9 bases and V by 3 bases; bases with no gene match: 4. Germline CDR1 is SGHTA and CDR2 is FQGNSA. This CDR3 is CASSLGLAVTEQFF. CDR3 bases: TGTGCCAGCAGCTTGGGACTAGCGGTCACTGAGCAGTTCTTC.

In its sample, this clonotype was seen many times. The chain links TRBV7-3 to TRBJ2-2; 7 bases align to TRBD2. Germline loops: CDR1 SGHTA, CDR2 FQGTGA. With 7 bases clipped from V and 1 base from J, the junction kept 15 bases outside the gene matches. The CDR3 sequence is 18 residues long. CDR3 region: CASTPGPRTSVNTGELFF. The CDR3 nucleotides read TGTGCCAGCACTCCCGGGCCGAGGACTAGTGTGAACACCGGGGAGCTGTTTTTT.

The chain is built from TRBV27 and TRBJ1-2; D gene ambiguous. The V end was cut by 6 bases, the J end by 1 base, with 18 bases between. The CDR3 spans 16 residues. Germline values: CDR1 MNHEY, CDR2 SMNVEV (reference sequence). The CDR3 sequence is CASRGPVAESNYGYTF. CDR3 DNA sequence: TGTGCCAGCAGGGGCCCTGTGGCAGAGAGTAACTATGGCTACACCTTC.

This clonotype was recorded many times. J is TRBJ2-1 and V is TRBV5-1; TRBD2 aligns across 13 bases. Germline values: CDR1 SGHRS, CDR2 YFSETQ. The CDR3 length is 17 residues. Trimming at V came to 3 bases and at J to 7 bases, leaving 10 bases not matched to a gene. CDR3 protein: CASSWGLAGNYRNEQFF. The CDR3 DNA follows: TGCGCCAGCAGCTGGGGACTAGCGGGAAACTACCGTAATGAGCAGTTCTTC.

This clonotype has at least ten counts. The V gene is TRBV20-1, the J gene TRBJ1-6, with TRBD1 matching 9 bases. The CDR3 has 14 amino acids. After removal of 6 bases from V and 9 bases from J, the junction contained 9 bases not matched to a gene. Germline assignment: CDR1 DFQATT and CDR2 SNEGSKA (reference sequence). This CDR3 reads CSAPAGTGRSPLHF. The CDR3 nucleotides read TGCAGTGCGCCCGCCGGGACAGGGCGTTCACCCCTCCACTTT.

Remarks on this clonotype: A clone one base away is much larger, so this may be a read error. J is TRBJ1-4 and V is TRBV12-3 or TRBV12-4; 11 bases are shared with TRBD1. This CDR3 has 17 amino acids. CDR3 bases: TGTGCCAGCAGCCAATCCGGGACAGGGGGGCGAGGTGAAAAACTGCTTTTT. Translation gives CASSQSGTGGRGEKLLF.

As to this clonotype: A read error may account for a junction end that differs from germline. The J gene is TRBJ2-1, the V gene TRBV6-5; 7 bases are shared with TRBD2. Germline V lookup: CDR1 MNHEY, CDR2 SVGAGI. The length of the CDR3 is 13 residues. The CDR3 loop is CGSSYGLVDEQFF. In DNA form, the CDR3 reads TGTGGCAGCAGTTACGGACTAGTGGATGAGCAGTTCTTC.